The 9 T cell receptor beta chains reported below all come from one sample, sequenced in a study of blood T cells in healthy people across ages. The use of a sample-barcoded 5' primer and a J-beta primer mix characterized a second PCR of 7 to 11 cycles. TCRdb re-derived calls from the 5' RACE reads in MiXCR, one entry per CDR3 protein. The sample lists 730,000 or so distinct CDR3 sequences; around 46% were seen once. Sequencing input: blood. Source of these receptors: a woman in her fifties or sixties in good health.

The gene calls are TRBV7-9 and TRBJ2-5, with D uncertain. The CDR3 is made up of 14 amino acids. Trimming took 2 bases from V and 5 from J, leaving 12 bases between them. The V gene's germline CDR1 is SEHNR and CDR2 FQNEAQ (reference sequence). The CDR3 DNA is TGTGCCAGCAGCTTACTAGGCGGTGACGAGACCCAGTACTTC. Its protein product is CASSLLGGDETQYF.

The V call is TRBV13, the J call TRBJ1-4, with D possibly matching TRBD1 (6 bases). Trimming left V 9 bases short and J 7 bases short, with 21 bases between. The CDR3 spans 15 residues. Germline values: CDR1 PRHDT, CDR2 FYEKMQ (reference sequence). This chain's CDR3 is CASKRRGGFVEKLFF. CDR3 DNA sequence: TGTGCCAGTAAAAGAAGAGGGGGGTTTGTTGAAAAACTGTTTTTT.

The chain couples TRBV29-1 to TRBJ2-2, with D perhaps being TRBD1 or TRBD2 (6 bases each). Germline V CDR1 and CDR2: SQVTM, ANQGSEA. V was trimmed by 4 bases and J by 3 bases, leaving 12 bases between them. This CDR3 is built from 14 residues. DNA for the CDR3: TGCAGCGTTGCGAGGGGGGTTGACACCGGGGAGCTGTTTTTT. It encodes CSVARGVDTGELFF.

CDR3 loop: CASSLEVGTHTF. CDR3 sequence (DNA): TGTGCCAGCAGCTTAGAAGTGGGGACTCACACCTTC. The chain joins TRBV7-8 to TRBJ1-2; possible D gene TRBD1, 5 bases. This CDR3 spans 12 amino acids. V was pared by 1 base and J by 12 bases, with 12 bases between. The V gene's germline CDR1 is SGHVS and CDR2 FQNEAQ.

This clonotype turned up a few times. A clone one base away is much larger, so this may be a read error. The chain joins TRBV28 to TRBJ2-1, with D possibly being TRBD1 (6 bases). The end of the DNA aligns better with TRBJ2-7, so the J call may be wrong. This CDR3 is 18 amino acids long. Germline V gives CDR1 MDHEN, CDR2 SYDVKM. CDR3 DNA: TGTGCCAGCAGTTTGGGCCATACAGGGAGAACGCAGTACAATGAGCAGTACTTC. This translates into CASSLGHTGRTQYNEQYF.

The chain couples TRBV10-3 to TRBJ1-4; D not certain. This CDR3 is built from 17 residues. Trimming shortened V by 2 bases and J by 4 bases, and 17 bases separated the two germline ends. Germline V gene data show CDR1 as ENHRY and CDR2 as SYGVKD. For the CDR3, the DNA is TGTGCCATCAGTGAGGGTCCCGCAGGACCAAATAATGAAAAACTGTTTTTT. Its protein is CAISEGPAGPNNEKLFF.

This clonotype was seen more than once but under ten times. This chain links TRBV21-1 with TRBJ2-1; the D segment call TRBD1 is taken from the table without a DNA check. TRBV21-1 is given as a pseudogene. This CDR3 has 15 residues. This chain's CDR3 is CASSAGQGSDNEQFF. In DNA, the CDR3 is TGTGCCAGCAGCGCGGGACAGGGGTCTGACAATGAGCAGTTCTTC.

There are many counts of this clonotype. The rearrangement uses TRBV7-2 and TRBJ2-7, with 9 bases fitting TRBD1. J gave up 2 bases and V 8 bases, and 4 bases lay outside the gene matches. The germline V gene has CDR1 SGHTA and CDR2 FQGNSA. The CDR3 extends over 13 amino acids. CDR3 sequence reads: CASARQGAYEQYF. DNA of the CDR3: TGTGCCAGCGCGAGACAGGGGGCCTACGAGCAGTACTTC.

The chain carries TRBV3-1 and TRBJ2-7, with 13 positions matching TRBD2. This CDR3 has 18 residues. Germline CDR1 and CDR2: LGHDT and YNNKEL (reference sequence). J gave up 2 bases and V 1 base, and 8 bases lay outside the gene matches. In DNA, the CDR3 is TGTGCCAGCAGCCAAGCACTAGCGGGGGGGACTACACCCTACGAGCAGTACTTC. This encodes CASSQALAGGTTPYEQYF.